This paragraph reports one T cell receptor (beta chain). This entry is derived from a study of cytomegalovirus exposure and HLA in healthy donors. The CDR3 consists of 17 residues. J gave up 0 bases and V 4 bases, and 6 bases lay outside the gene matches. Germline-derived CDR1 and CDR2 are SGHRS and YFSETQ. The PCR made use of 60 Vbeta and 13 Jbeta primers. Only in-frame clones appear in the TCRdb table, and some are missing; sequencing was by immunoSEQ multiplex PCR. The table has some 120,000 clones, 80% seen once. The sequence was obtained from a man between 40 and 49 years old in good health and CMV-seronegative. The chain couples TRBV5-1 to TRBJ2-7, with 14 bases matching TRBD2. Sequenced: PBMCs. The CDR3 DNA sequence: TGCGCCAGCAGCGGGGGACTAGCGGGAGTTAGCTCCTACGAGCAGTACTTC. Protein: CASSGGLAGVSSYEQYF.